These 31 T cell receptor beta chains originate from one sample sequenced in a study of cytomegalovirus exposure and HLA in healthy donors. The PCR had 60 Vbeta and 13 Jbeta primers. TCRdb's table, derived via immunoSEQ multiplex PCR, lists solely in-frame clones and lacks some. Of fewer than 250,000 clones detected, roughly 82% appear once; the ten largest clones hold roughly 5.5%. Specimen: PBMCs. The origin of the receptors is a man aged 35 to 55 in good health and CMV-seropositive.

This chain connects TRBV6-6 to TRBJ1-1; 8 bases align to TRBD1. Losses at the gene ends were 8 bases for V and 2 bases for J; bases not matched to a gene: 7. Germline assignment: CDR1 MNHNY and CDR2 SVGAGI (reference sequence). The CDR3 runs to 14 residues. The CDR3 nucleotides read TGTGCCAGCCGATCAGGGGGCGATAACACTGAAGCTTTCTTT. Encoded protein: CASRSGGDNTEAFF.

This clone was seen more than once but under ten times. The rearrangement uses TRBV27 and TRBJ2-4, with D unclear. The germline V gene has CDR1 MNHEY and CDR2 SMNVEV (reference sequence). This CDR3 spans 15 amino acids. V was trimmed by 1 base and J by 0 bases, leaving 7 bases between them. DNA for the CDR3: TGTGCCAGCAGTTTATTATCCAGAGCCAAAAACATTCAGTACTTC. Amino acid sequence: CASSLLSRAKNIQYF.

The chain employs TRBV5-1 and TRBJ2-1; 11 bases align to TRBD2. V trimming: 3 bases; J trimming: 8 bases; junction bases outside the gene matches: 10. Germline V gene sequence: CDR1 SGHRS, CDR2 YFSETQ. The CDR3 extends over 16 amino acids. CDR3 loop: CASSSRSSGRRDEQFF. As DNA, the CDR3 is TGCGCCAGCAGCTCGAGGTCTAGCGGGAGGCGGGATGAGCAGTTCTTC.

The V and J genes are TRBV18 and TRBJ2-7, with D tentatively TRBD1 (6 bases). Deletions cut 3 bases from V and 1 base from J, with 16 bases between. Germline V gives CDR1 KGHSH, CDR2 LQKENI. The CDR3 extends over 16 amino acids. CDR3 nucleotide sequence: TGTGCCAGCTCACCCGATAACAGGGTAGGGTCCTACGAGCAGTACTTC. Its translation is CASSPDNRVGSYEQYF.

The chain uses TRBV7-3 and TRBJ2-2, with 7 positions matching TRBD2. Germline values: CDR1 SGHTA, CDR2 FQGTGA. J gave up 0 bases and V 2 bases, and 0 bases lay outside the gene matches. The CDR3 consists of 15 residues. The CDR3 here is CASSLGTTNTGELFF. CDR3 in DNA: TGTGCCAGCAGCTTAGGGACTACGAACACCGGGGAGCTGTTTTTT.

The genes are TRBV7-3 and TRBJ2-2; TRBD2 matches 7 bases. Germline V lookup: CDR1 SGHTA, CDR2 FQGTGA. This CDR3 has 17 amino acids. V shed 5 bases and J 1 base; nucleotides not matched to a gene: 10. The CDR3 DNA sequence: TGTGCCAGCAGCGTCCCGGGTGGGAGGGAGAACACCGGGGAGCTGTTTTTT. Translated, it gives CASSVPGGRENTGELFF.

The table lists this clone with a few counts. The chain recombines TRBV27 with TRBJ2-4, with D perhaps matching TRBD2 (6 bases). The germline V and J ends were trimmed by 6 bases and 7 bases, with 13 bases remaining between them. This CDR3 has 13 residues. Germline V gene data show CDR1 as MNHEY and CDR2 as SMNVEV (reference sequence). The CDR3 nucleotides read TGTGCCAGCAGGGAGGGGCTGAGGAACATTCAGTACTTC. Protein sequence: CASREGLRNIQYF.

The chain combines TRBV2 with TRBJ2-3; 14 bases are a match to TRBD2. The CDR3 has 16 residues. Losses at the gene ends were 4 bases for V and 3 bases for J; bases not matched to a gene: 3. Germline V CDR1 and CDR2: SNHLY, FYNNEI. The CDR3 DNA is TGTGCCAGCAGTGGGACTAGCGGGAGGACTACAGATACGCAGTATTTT. It yields the protein CASSGTSGRTTDTQYF.

This chain joins TRBV12-5 and TRBJ1-5; D possibly corresponds to TRBD1 (6 bases). Trimming cost V 4 bases and J 6 bases, with 13 bases left between them. Germline V lookup: CDR1 LGHNT, CDR2 FRNRAP. This CDR3 spans 14 amino acids. The CDR3 bases are TGTGCTAGTGGTTCTCTCGGGGGGGCTCAGCCCCAGCATTTT. The encoded protein is CASGSLGGAQPQHF.

This rearrangement joins TRBV19 to TRBJ1-5; tentative D call: TRBD1 (5 bases). Trimming cost V 10 bases and J 9 bases, with 16 bases left between them. The CDR3 has 12 amino acids. CDR1 is LNHDA and CDR2 is SQIVND in the germline V gene (reference sequence). The CDR3 DNA follows: TGTGCCACCCGGGGGGGGGATGGGCCCCAGCATTTT. It specifies CATRGGDGPQHF.

The count of this clone is one. The sample holds other DNA sequences that translate to the same CDR3. The V call is TRBV25-1, the J call TRBJ1-2; no reliable D call. Germline CDR1 MGHDK, CDR2 SYGVNS. The V end was cut by 1 base, the J end by 6 bases, with 15 bases between. CDR3 length: 15 residues. CDR3: CASSESGGPGDGYTF. The CDR3 DNA sequence: TGTGCCAGCAGTGAATCGGGAGGGCCTGGGGATGGCTACACCTTC.

V usage is TRBV19 and J usage is TRBJ2-1; TRBD2 matches 11 bases. Trimming cost V 0 bases and J 3 bases; bases outside gene matches: 4. CDR3 size: 17 residues. CDR1 is LNHDA and CDR2 is SQIVND in the germline V gene (reference sequence). The DNA for the CDR3 is TGTGCCAGTAGTATAGAGGGGCTAGCGGGAGGCTACAATGAGCAGTTCTTC. Its translation: CASSIEGLAGGYNEQFF.

This clone came up a few times. The chain combines TRBV10-2 with TRBJ1-1; 9 bases align to TRBD1. This CDR3 region has 14 residues. J was trimmed by 1 base and V by 5 bases; bases with no gene match: 2. Per the germline V gene, CDR1 is WSHSY and CDR2 is SAAADI. The CDR3 DNA reads as TGCGCCAGCAGTTTACAGGGGGCGAACACTGAAGCTTTCTTT. Its translation: CASSLQGANTEAFF.

The genes are TRBV18 and TRBJ2-7; D possibly corresponds to TRBD2 (5 bases). This CDR3 has 16 residues. Germline CDR1 and CDR2: KGHSH and LQKENI. Trimming cost V 2 bases and J 2 bases, with 16 bases left between them. This CDR3 reads CASSPNPSGKPYEQYF. CDR3 nucleotides: TGTGCCAGCTCACCAAACCCTTCGGGGAAGCCCTACGAGCAGTACTTC.

The chain joins TRBV5-4 to TRBJ1-2, with 8 bases fitting TRBD1. Germline V gene lookup returns CDR1 SGHNT and CDR2 YYREEE (reference sequence). The V and J ends lost 4 bases and 7 bases, in that order; junction bases with no gene match: 6. The CDR3 sequence is 13 residues long. The CDR3 DNA follows: TGTGCCAGCAGCCCCCCGACAGGGGCTGGCTACACCTTC. Translating it yields CASSPPTGAGYTF.

This chain uses TRBV7-6 with TRBJ2-1; TRBD2 agrees at 10 bases. CDR1 and CDR2 (germline): SGHVS, FNYEAQ. This CDR3 region has 18 residues. Trimming took 6 bases from V and 4 from J; bases not matched to a gene: 15. Here the CDR3 reads CASSQREGRYPEYNEQFF. CDR3 nucleotide sequence: TGTGCCAGCAGTCAGCGGGAGGGCCGGTATCCGGAGTACAATGAGCAGTTCTTC.

The J gene is TRBJ1-3, the V gene TRBV6-1; D is ambiguous. Trimming took 7 bases from V and 0 from J, leaving 7 bases between them. In germline, CDR1 is MNHNS, CDR2 SASEGT. This CDR3 spans 13 amino acids. The CDR3 DNA reads TGTGCCAGCACGGACTTCTCTGGAAACACCATATATTTT. Translated: CASTDFSGNTIYF.

The rearrangement links TRBV16 to TRBJ2-1; weak D call: TRBD2 (5 bases). With 2 bases removed from V and 5 bases from J, the gap between germline ends came to 10 bases. From germline, CDR1 is KGHSY and CDR2 FQNENV. The CDR3 totals 14 residues. The CDR3 bases are TGTGCCAGCAGCCAAACTAGTACCGACAATGAGCAGTTCTTC. It yields the protein CASSQTSTDNEQFF.

This clone was seen only a few times. Other DNA sequences from this sample encode an identical CDR3 as well. The chain combines TRBV5-1 with TRBJ1-2; TRBD1 might be the D (5 bases). The V gene's germline CDR1 is SGHRS and CDR2 YFSETQ. Trimming removed 0 bases from V and 5 bases from J, with 5 bases in between. CDR3 length equals 12 residues. CDR3 loop: CASSLEGYGYTF. The CDR3 nucleotides are TGCGCCAGCAGCTTGGAGGGGTATGGCTACACCTTC.

This clone was seen a handful of times. The rearrangement links TRBV11-1 to TRBJ2-7, with 7 bases lining up with TRBD2. The germline V gene encodes CDR1 SGHAT and CDR2 FQDESV (reference sequence). The junction had 10 bases not matched to a gene; V was cut back by 5 bases and J by 3 bases. The CDR3 spans 15 residues. The CDR3 spells CASSPRGETGYEQYF. The CDR3 nucleotides are TGTGCCAGCAGCCCCCGGGGGGAAACAGGCTACGAGCAGTACTTC.

J is TRBJ2-1 and V is TRBV6-5; D unresolved. Germline V gives CDR1 MNHEY, CDR2 SVGAGI. CDR3 length equals 13 residues. V gave up 0 bases and J gave up 12 bases, with 12 bases separating them. As DNA, the CDR3 is TGTGCCAGCAGTTACTCCGGAGCCCCGGGGCAGTTCTTC. Residues: CASSYSGAPGQFF.

V and J are TRBV6-5 and TRBJ1-1; D call uncertain. This CDR3 is 16 amino acids long. Germline V gene sequence: CDR1 MNHEY, CDR2 SVGAGI. Between the trimmed V and J ends, which lost 0 bases and 6 bases, there was a span of 17 bases. The CDR3: CASSYSRIRGVAEAFF. Here the CDR3 DNA reads TGTGCCAGCAGTTACTCTAGAATCCGGGGAGTGGCTGAAGCTTTCTTT.

This clone was counted between two and nine times. This chain connects TRBV27 to TRBJ2-2, with a possible D match to TRBD1 (6 bases). The germline V and J ends were trimmed by 5 bases and 5 bases, with 15 bases remaining between them. Per germline, CDR1 MNHEY and CDR2 SMNVEV (reference sequence). The CDR3 is made up of 15 amino acids. CDR3 coding DNA: TGTGCCAGCAGTCCCCGACAGGTGGCAACCGGGGAGCTGTTTTTT. It specifies CASSPRQVATGELFF.

This chain connects TRBV19 to TRBJ2-1; 7 bases agree with TRBD2. Germline assignment: CDR1 LNHDA and CDR2 SQIVND (reference sequence). The CDR3 consists of 15 residues. Germline trimming cut 7 bases from V and 4 bases from J; bases unmatched to any gene: 10. CDR3 bases: TGTGCCAGTAAGGTCGCTAGCGGAGGTTACAATGAGCAGTTCTTC. Encoded protein: CASKVASGGYNEQFF.

The rearrangement uses TRBV6-5 and TRBJ2-7, with D maybe TRBD1 (6 bases). CDR3 length: 15 residues. Germline V gives CDR1 MNHEY, CDR2 SVGAGI. V lost 0 bases, J lost 2 bases, and 11 bases lay in between. This CDR3 is CASSYSQGRTYEQYF. The CDR3 bases are TGTGCCAGCAGTTACTCCCAGGGGCGCACCTACGAGCAGTACTTC.

This clone came up a few times. In DNA form, the CDR3 reads TGTGCCAGCAACCCCATGACAGTCACTGAAGCTTTCTTT. Protein: CASNPMTVTEAFF. The gene calls are TRBV6-1 and TRBJ1-1; tentatively, D is TRBD1 (5 bases). Germline V gives CDR1 MNHNS, CDR2 SASEGT. CDR3 length: 13 residues. V lost 7 bases to trimming and J lost 4 bases, with 13 bases between them.

The chain couples TRBV18 to TRBJ2-7; possible D gene TRBD1, 6 bases. This CDR3 spans 15 amino acids. V dropped 3 bases and J dropped 4 bases, with 16 bases sitting between them. Germline CDR1 KGHSH, CDR2 LQKENI. CDR3 nucleotides: TGTGCCAGCTCACCGTCCGGACAGAGTTTGTACGAGCAGTACTTC. This encodes CASSPSGQSLYEQYF. The complete variable domain, with remaining parts taken from reference TRBV18 and TRBJ2-7, reads NAGVMQNPRHLVRRRGQEARLRCSPMKGHSHVYWYRQLPEEGLKFMVYLQKENIIDESGMPKERFSAEFPKEGPSILRIQQVVRGDSAAYFCASSPSGQSLYEQYFGPGTRLTVT.

The CDR3 bases are TGCGCCAGCAGCTTGGCGGCTAGCGGGAGCTACGAGCAGTACGTC. Translated: CASSLAASGSYEQYV. This chain links TRBV5-1 with TRBJ2-7; 10 bases fit TRBD2. CDR3 length: 15 amino acids. Germline trimming cut 0 bases from V and 3 bases from J; bases unmatched to any gene: 3. Germline CDR1 reads SGHRS; CDR2 reads YFSETQ.

This chain joins TRBV27 and TRBJ2-1, with D unclear. Germline assignment: CDR1 MNHEY and CDR2 SMNVEV (reference sequence). Trimming pared 5 bases from V and 4 bases from J, leaving 9 bases between. The CDR3 sequence is 13 residues long. CDR3 nucleotides: TGTGCCAGCAGTCCGACACATTACAATGAGCAGTTCTTC. This sequence encodes CASSPTHYNEQFF.

CDR3 nucleotides: TGTGCCAGCAGCGTCTCGGGACAGCTCAATCAGCCCCAGCATTTT. This gives the protein CASSVSGQLNQPQHF. The chain is built from TRBV9 and TRBJ1-5; 7 bases align to TRBD1. This CDR3 is built from 15 residues. The V gene's germline CDR1 is SGDLS and CDR2 YYNGEE. Germline trimming cut 2 bases from V and 3 bases from J; bases unmatched to any gene: 5. The variable domain in full, with the rest retrieved from reference TRBV9 and TRBJ1-5, is DSGVTQTPKHLITATGQRVTLRCSPRSGDLSVYWYQQSLDQGLQFLIQYYNGEERAKGNILERFSAQQFPDLHSELNLSSLELGDSALYFCASSVSGQLNQPQHFGDGTRLSIL.

This chain connects TRBV29-1 to TRBJ2-3; 7 bases align to TRBD2. The CDR3 is made up of 14 amino acids. V gave up 3 bases and J gave up 2 bases; unmatched junction bases: 5. Germline-derived CDR1 and CDR2 are SQVTM and ANQGSEA. The CDR3: CSVDGLAVTDTQYF. CDR3 coding DNA: TGCAGCGTTGACGGCCTAGCGGTCACAGATACGCAGTATTTT.